The source of this TCR beta chain is a study of metastatic and nonmetastatic thyroid tumors. For the study at large: Where malignant and benign thyroid patients were concerned, repertoires were compared across blood and tumor or nodule tissue. Study-level results: Reports indicated that malignant thyroid tumors showed significantly higher TCR beta diversity than benign nodules did, in blood and tumor.

Thyroid surgery was performed in patients who had received no treatment beforehand. The CDR3 consists of 15 residues. CDR1 SGHRS and CDR2 YFSETQ come from the germline V gene. Trimming pared 1 base from V and 0 bases from J, leaving 9 bases between. Per the authors' pipeline: A classifier of distant metastasis in papillary thyroid cancer was built from CDR3 differences (across clinicopathological groups). TCRdb reprocessed the PCR reads via MiXCR. It is TCRdb's table, rather than the study itself, that gives the V and J calls and clone size. The sample has about 20,000 clones; less than 15% are singletons. At least ten counts were recorded for this clone. What it binds is unknown.

The chain couples TRBV5-1 to TRBJ2-3; D may correspond to TRBD1 or TRBD2 (5 bases each). The TCR sequence derives from a male donor with papillary thyroid cancer or a benign thyroid nodule (not recorded which). Some clones in this sample may be carry-over from other donors' samples. The sequenced sample consisted of blood. The CDR3 nucleotides read TGCGCCAGCAGCTTGTGGGGCGGGAGCACAGATACGCAGTATTTT. Protein: CASSLWGGSTDTQYF.